This TCR beta chain came from a study of OX40 agonist ivuxolimab in advanced cancers. About the full investigation: Ivuxolimab, which targeted the costimulatory receptor OX40 (CD134), was an agonistic, fully human IgG2 monoclonal antibody. Intravenous ivuxolimab was administered to patients every 2 weeks at six dose levels: 0.01, 0.1, 0.3, 1.5, 3 and 10 mg/kg. Among the 50 to 55 dose-escalation patients, some 19 had hepatocellular carcinoma, around 15 melanoma, 9 renal cell carcinoma and 9 head and neck cancer. In the dose-escalation cohort, about four fifths of patients were male, and the mean age was roughly 60 years with a range of roughly 20 to 79. Prior anti-PD-1, anti-PD-L1 or anti-CTLA-4 therapy was permitted, and checkpoint inhibitors had been received by about two fifths of dose-escalation patients. Partial responses occurred in three dose-escalation patients: two with cutaneous melanoma and one with hepatocellular carcinoma. Peripheral TCRbeta sequencing aimed to test whether ivuxolimab altered TCR sequence diversity and caused clonal T-cell expansion. The paper describes the monotherapy dose-escalation part (N of about 55 patients) of the phase I trial of ivuxolimab. Here is what the overall study found, with its caveats: Clonal expansion of both CD4+ and CD8+ blood T cells was observed from baseline to week 6 at doses 0.1 to 3.0 mg/kg. In the 0.1-3.0 mg/kg groups, partial responders were among the patients with the lowest normalized peripheral clonal expansion, particularly in CD8+ T cells. After ivuxolimab, expanded clones were on average more numerous among CD8+ T cells than among CD4+ T cells. The antigen specificity of the clonally expanded peripheral T cells was not determined. Low levels of normalized T-cell clonal expansion were also seen in some patients who did not respond.

CDR1 and CDR2, per the germline V gene, are SGHTA and FQGNSA. V sheds 0 bases and J sheds 12 bases, leaving 6 bases between their ends. CDR3 length: 12 amino acids, cysteine to phenylalanine. The DNA shown is the 36-base CDR3, in frame from base 1. Concerning this clone: It has no known antigen specificity. Base qualities were left out, and no much larger clone turns up one base away.

Patients with a history of autoimmune disease or receiving systemic immunosuppression were excluded from the trial. Peripheral blood for TCR sequencing was collected from all dose cohorts at baseline, on cycle 4 day 1, and on cycle 7 day 1. Samples came from an open-label, multicenter, first-in-human phase I dose-escalation trial of ivuxolimab. Adults with locally advanced or metastatic melanoma, renal cell, hepatocellular, or head and neck squamous cell carcinoma were enrolled in the trial. CD4+ and CD8+ T cells were sorted separately from peripheral blood before TCR sequencing. Genomic DNA was isolated from the sorted cells so that the TCRbeta CDR3 region could be sequenced. TCRbeta CDR3 regions were sequenced using the immunoSEQ Assay. TCRdb took over this immuneACCESS table, retaining in-frame rearrangements with V and J assigned. Such tables are incomplete; in checked studies, under half of the missing clones stem from an unresolved V gene, and the remainder is unexplained. This sample gives more than 65,000 clones in total; 88% of them show up just once. The ten biggest clones cover 1% of the sample.

Sequencing used CD4+ or CD8+ T cells sorted from blood, obtained in a trial of the OX40 agonist ivuxolimab. The clonotype originates from an adult with an advanced solid tumor such as melanoma, head and neck, liver or kidney cancer. The chain joins TRBV7-2 to TRBJ2-6, with no confident D gene call. In nucleotide form, the sequence is TGTGCCAGCAGCTTAGCGGTGGCCGTCCTGACTTTC. Its protein reads: CASSLAVAVLTF.